These T cell receptor beta chains were read from a single sample in a study of blood T cells in healthy people across ages. TCRdb passed the 5' RACE reads through MiXCR, listing each CDR3 protein once. The table lists 870,000 or so distinct CDR3 sequences, more than 25% of them singletons. The sequencing sample was made of blood. All receptors come from a woman aged 80 or over in good health. CDR3s leave out the opening cysteine and the closing phenylalanine or tryptophan.

v_call,cdr3_aa
TRBV6-1,ASSESPAQGNEQF
TRBV4-2,ASSHTLAGGKQETQY
TRBV14,ASSQRNDYGYT
TRBV30,AWSYRSPNQPQH
TRBV20-1,SARGRAVGSPLH
TRBV5-1,ASSPGLSYNEQF
TRBV18,ASSLGIKVTDTQY
TRBV20-1,SARDPPGGT
TRBV5-4,ASSSAGDGEADTQY
TRBV9,ASSPSTPSTDTQY
TRBV7-3,ASSQDREETQY
TRBV30,AWSVSSPHEQY
TRBV12-3/TRBV12-4,ASTPEPLSLNSPLH
TRBV18,VASLGSQETQY
TRBV10-3,AISDMVAGDNEQF
TRBV20-1,SALAGTGGRGYT
TRBV12-3/TRBV12-4,ASSLTQGREKLF
TRBV28,ASSSLSIGSNQPQH
TRBV10-2,ASSEQQKNEKLF
TRBV7-2,ASSTRQGDVDYGYT
TRBV18,ASSPGVGGQRETQY
TRBV25-1,ASSVMGRNTEAF
TRBV27,ASSLRGDIGGYT
TRBV3-1,ASSQDRGRNQPQH
TRBV20-1,SASRPGQRSNEQF
TRBV3-1,ASSQVPTSWY
TRBV19,ASSMARGRTEAF
TRBV7-2,ASSLSSSYGYT